This T cell receptor (beta chain) was recovered during a study of OX40 agonist ivuxolimab in advanced cancers. About the study: A mean age of 60 years, range 23 to 79, was recorded, and roughly 83% were male. 40% to 50% of patients had received prior checkpoint inhibitor therapy. Study-level findings and limits: More expanded clones were seen, on average, in CD8+ T cells than in CD4+.

With respect to this clone: The antigen is undetermined.

CDR1 and CDR2 (germline): GTSNPN, SVGIG (reference sequence). This CDR3 region has 19 residues. Trimming shortened V by 4 bases and J by 0 bases, and 25 bases separated the two germline ends. The table came from immunoSEQ multiplex PCR; TCRdb's copy has only in-frame clones and leaves some out. The sample shows some 150,000 clones, 85% to 95% of them seen only once. Patients had blood sampled at baseline and again on cycle 4 day 1 and cycle 7 day 1. This specimen was CD4+ or CD8+ T cells sorted from blood, taken in a trial of the OX40 agonist ivuxolimab. This chain connects TRBV30 to TRBJ1-5, with a weak D call TRBD1 (6 bases). The sequence was collected from an adult with an advanced solid tumor such as melanoma, head and neck, liver or kidney cancer. The CDR3 region is CAWTRGLSGNGYSNQPQHF. The CDR3 DNA reads as TGTGCCTGGACCCGGGGGCTTAGTGGGAATGGATATAGCAATCAGCCCCAGCATTTT.